The clone carrying this TCR beta chain was observed a handful of times. A J-beta primer mix and a sample-barcoded 5' primer were used in a second PCR of about 7 to 12 cycles. Every molecule of cDNA carried a tag from a template-switch adaptor with 12 random nucleotides. TCRdb re-called the 5' RACE reads with MiXCR, one entry per CDR3 protein. In the table there are about 1.4 million distinct CDR3 sequences, approximately 59% of which are singletons. Germline V CDR1 and CDR2: WNHNN, SYGVQD (reference sequence). The CDR3 length is 15 residues. The data derive from a study of blood T cells in healthy people across ages.

The TCR originated in a man younger than 35 in good health. The source material was blood. The J gene is TRBJ2-4, the V gene TRBV10-1; 8 bases are a match to TRBD2. The DNA matches TRBJ2-7 better at its end, which makes the J call doubtful. The CDR3 region has the DNA TGCGCCAGCAGCCCCCGGGGGGGCTCCCGATACGAGCAGTACTTC. Its translation is CASSPRGGSRYEQYF.